This T cell receptor (beta chain) was retrieved from a study of tumor and adjacent non-tumor tissue in lung cancer. About the research overall: Histology: about twelve adenocarcinoma, 2 squamous cell carcinoma, 1 small cell lung cancer. Each sample yielded roughly 4.2 million productive TCRbeta reads on average.

In germline, CDR1 is LNHDA, CDR2 SQIVND (reference sequence). Trimming cost V 6 bases and J 6 bases; bases outside gene matches: 5. The CDR3 covers 14 residues. No cell sorting was done before RNA was extracted from the tissue. General observations from the study: Top 100 clones took a larger repertoire share in normal lung.

About this clonotype: What it binds is unknown.

The library came from three nested PCR rounds adapted from ARM-PCR protocols. TCRdb used MiXCR to reprocess the multiplex PCR reads, holding one entry per CDR3 protein. The table records about 68,000 distinct CDR3 sequences, almost 60% of them present only once. The TCR was taken from a man in his fifties or sixties with non-small cell lung cancer. The rearrangement links TRBV19 to TRBJ1-2, with 12 bases lining up with TRBD1. Material for sequencing was lung tumor tissue. This CDR3 is CASSRGTGGDGYTF. CDR3 nucleotides: TGTGCCAGTAGCCGCGGGACAGGGGGCGATGGCTACACCTTC.